The 3 T cell receptor beta chains below were found in one sample sequenced in a study of blood T cell repertoires in COVID-19. Sequencing used immunoSEQ multiplex PCR; TCRdb keeps in-frame clones, though not all of them. The sample has under 100,000 clones, roughly four fifths seen once. Specimen: peripheral blood. Source of these receptors: a human donor in a cohort sampled during active COVID-19.

This clone appeared a few times. The chain joins TRBV6-2 or TRBV6-3 to TRBJ2-7, with 7 bases lining up with TRBD1. The CDR3 contains 14 residues. CDR1 is MNHEY and CDR2 is SVGEGT in the germline V gene. The V gene end was trimmed by 2 bases and the J gene end by 3 bases; junction bases not matched to a gene: 4. This CDR3 is CASSYTGQLYEQYF. The CDR3 DNA follows: TGTGCCAGCAGTTACACGGGACAGCTCTACGAGCAGTACTTC.

This rearrangement joins TRBV7-8 to TRBJ1-4, with D possibly being TRBD1 (6 bases). Germline assignment: CDR1 SGHVS and CDR2 FQNEAQ. The length of the CDR3 is 14 residues. Between the trimmed V and J ends, which lost 0 bases and 15 bases, there was a span of 17 bases. CDR3 loop: CASSLAIGTRVLFF. The CDR3 nucleotides are TGTGCCAGCAGCTTAGCGATCGGGACAAGGGTTTTGTTTTTT.

The rearrangement joins TRBV5-4 to TRBJ2-5, with TRBD2 identical over 10 bases. The trim removed 1 base at V and 5 bases at J, leaving 8 bases unmatched. The CDR3 is made up of 16 amino acids. Germline V lookup: CDR1 SGHNT, CDR2 YYREEE (reference sequence). The DNA of the CDR3 is TGTGCCAGCAGCTTGTGGCCTAGCGGGGGAGGGGAGACCCAGTACTTC. Translating gives CASSLWPSGGGETQYF.